The 15 T cell receptor beta chains reported below all come from one sample, sequenced in a study of T cell responses to AZD1222 COVID-19 vaccine. This table comes from immunoSEQ multiplex PCR, and its TCRdb copy is limited to in-frame clones, with some not included. The table lists 80,000 to 100,000 clones, more than 80% of them singletons. The sequencing here drew on peripheral blood, taken 28 days after the second AZD1222 dose. Receptors originate from an adult who received the AZD1222 COVID-19 vaccine.

The rearrangement uses TRBV18 and TRBJ2-2, with 12 bases lining up with TRBD1. Per germline, CDR1 KGHSH and CDR2 LQKENI. The junction had 7 bases not matched to a gene; V was cut back by 5 bases and J by 0 bases. The CDR3 has 18 residues. CDR3 nucleotide sequence: TGTGCCAGCTCATTTCGAGGGACAGGGGGCTCGAACACCGGGGAGCTGTTTTTT. Protein: CASSFRGTGGSNTGELFF.

CDR3 nucleotides: TGTGCCAGCAGCCTAGGGACAGGTTCGATCACCATATATTTT. Translated: CASSLGTGSITIYF. This sequence joins TRBV3-1 (or the pseudogene TRBV3-2) and TRBJ1-3, with 8 bases matching TRBD1. From germline, CDR1 is LGHDT and CDR2 YNNKEL (reference sequence). This CDR3 spans 14 amino acids. Losses at the gene ends were 4 bases for V and 9 bases for J; bases not matched to a gene: 8.

The chain joins TRBV5-1 to TRBJ2-3; either TRBD1 or TRBD2 may supply D (5 bases each). CDR3 length: 15 residues. Trimming shortened V by 4 bases and J by 4 bases, and 16 bases separated the two germline ends. Germline CDR1 SGHRS, CDR2 YFSETQ. CDR3 nucleotide sequence: TGCGCCAGCAGCCGGGACGGACCTTGGGCAGATACGCAGTATTTT. Translation gives CASSRDGPWADTQYF.

This rearrangement joins TRBV2 to TRBJ2-5; 7 bases align to TRBD1. The V gene end was trimmed by 11 bases and the J gene end by 0 bases; junction bases not matched to a gene: 6. Germline assignment: CDR1 SNHLY and CDR2 FYNNEI. The length of the CDR3 is 13 residues. CDR3: CAVSGTDQETQYF. CDR3 sequence (DNA): TGTGCCGTTTCCGGGACAGACCAAGAGACCCAGTACTTC.

The J gene is TRBJ1-2, the V gene TRBV5-4; no definite D call. CDR3 length equals 12 residues. CDR1 and CDR2 from the germline V gene are SGHNT and YYREEE (reference sequence). The V end lost 7 bases, the J end lost 1 base, and 8 bases lay between the germline ends. CDR3 region: CASSDHNYGYTF. CDR3 nucleotides: TGTGCCAGCTCCGACCATAACTATGGCTACACCTTC.

V and J are TRBV7-6 and TRBJ2-1, with 9 bases aligning to TRBD2. V lost 3 bases and J lost 2; bases outside the gene matches: 2. The length of the CDR3 is 15 residues. CDR1 is SGHVS and CDR2 is FNYEAQ in the germline V gene. DNA of the CDR3: TGTGCCAGCAGCTTTAGCGGGAGAGCCTACAATGAGCAGTTCTTC. Its protein is CASSFSGRAYNEQFF. The whole variable domain, remainder taken from reference TRBV7-6 and TRBJ2-1, is GAGVSQSPRYKVTKRGQDVALRCDPISGHVSLYWYRQALGQGPEFLTYFNYEAQQDKSGLPNDRFSAERPEGSISTLTIQRTEQRDSAMYRCASSFSGRAYNEQFFGPGTRLTVL.

The rearrangement joins TRBV19 to TRBJ2-3; unclear D gene. CDR1 and CDR2 from the germline V gene are LNHDA and SQIVND (reference sequence). The CDR3 spans 14 residues. Trimming stripped 5 bases from V and 4 bases from J, with 13 bases between. DNA for the CDR3: TGTGCCAGTAGTCCCCTACATGTCTCAGATACGCAGTATTTT. It is translated as CASSPLHVSDTQYF.

V usage is TRBV6-4 and J usage is TRBJ2-3; D is unresolved. Germline assignment: CDR1 MRHNA and CDR2 SNTAGT. V shed 6 bases and J shed 0 bases, with 7 bases lying between them. CDR3 length equals 13 residues. The CDR3 region has the DNA TGTGCCAGCAGCTCAGCTAGCACAGATACGCAGTATTTT. This sequence encodes CASSSASTDTQYF.

This sequence joins TRBV18 and TRBJ2-1, with D possibly matching TRBD1 (5 bases). Looked up from germline, CDR1 is KGHSH and CDR2 is LQKENI. V was pared by 0 bases and J by 9 bases, with 9 bases between. The CDR3 is 13 residues long. CDR3 in DNA: TGTGCCAGCTCACCACCGCAGGGTGGTGAGCAGTTCTTC. Protein: CASSPPQGGEQFF. Complete variable domain (other parts from reference TRBV18 and TRBJ2-1): NAGVMQNPRHLVRRRGQEARLRCSPMKGHSHVYWYRQLPEEGLKFMVYLQKENIIDESGMPKERFSAEFPKEGPSILRIQQVVRGDSAAYFCASSPPQGGEQFFGPGTRLTVL.

The chain couples TRBV30 to TRBJ1-1, with a possible D match to TRBD1 (6 bases). Trimming pared 8 bases from V and 5 bases from J, leaving 15 bases between. The CDR3 is 12 amino acids. Germline V gives CDR1 GTSNPN, CDR2 SVGIG (reference sequence). CDR3 sequence (DNA): TGTGCCGGGGGCAGGGAGGTAACTGAAGCTTTCTTT. Protein sequence: CAGGREVTEAFF. Supplemented by reference TRBV30 and TRBJ1-1, the full variable domain reads SQTIHQWPATLVQPVGSPLSLECTVEGTSNPNLYWYRQAAGRGLQLLFYSVGIGQISSEVPQNLSASRPQDRQFILSSKKLLLSDSGFYLCAGGREVTEAFFGQGTRLTVV.

This rearrangement joins TRBV12-3 or TRBV12-4 to TRBJ1-2, with no clear D. The CDR3 loop spans 13 amino acids. V was clipped by 6 bases and J by 8 bases, with 16 bases between them. CDR3: CASSKTESRGYTF. The CDR3 DNA reads as TGTGCCAGCAGCAAAACGGAATCGCGCGGCTACACCTTC.

This chain joins TRBV7-8 and TRBJ1-1; unclear D gene. V was pared by 0 bases and J by 0 bases, with 5 bases between. This CDR3 has 14 amino acids. Germline lookup yields CDR1 SGHVS and CDR2 FQNEAQ. The CDR3: CASSLALMNTEAFF. DNA of the CDR3: TGTGCCAGCAGCTTAGCCCTTATGAACACTGAAGCTTTCTTT.

V and J are TRBV15 and TRBJ2-5; 7 nucleotides line up with TRBD2. The CDR3 has 16 residues. Germline V gene data show CDR1 as LNHNV and CDR2 as YYDKDF (reference sequence). The V and J ends lost 1 base and 2 bases, in that order; junction bases with no gene match: 7. Written as DNA, the CDR3 is TGTGCCACCAGCAGAGGACTAGCTTCGGGGCAAGAGACCCAGTACTTC. Protein sequence: CATSRGLASGQETQYF. Variable domain in full (rest from reference TRBV15 and TRBJ2-5): DAMVIQNPRYQVTQFGKPVTLSCSQTLNHNVMYWYQQKSSQAPKLLFHYYDKDFNNEADTPDNFQSRRPNTSFCFLDIRSPGLGDTAMYLCATSRGLASGQETQYFGPGTRLLVL.

V and J are TRBV6-4 and TRBJ1-1, with TRBD1 matching over 8 bases. Germline CDR1 and CDR2: MRHNA and SNTAGT. V was pared by 6 bases and J by 0 bases, with 3 bases of the junction left unmatched. CDR3 length: 14 residues. CDR3 sequence (DNA): TGTGCCAGCAGCCCGACAGGGGTGAACACTGAAGCTTTCTTT. Translation gives CASSPTGVNTEAFF.

The chain recombines TRBV7-9 with TRBJ1-1; D not resolved. Trimming stripped 2 bases from V and 8 bases from J, with 9 bases between. Germline lookup yields CDR1 SEHNR and CDR2 FQNEAQ (reference sequence). The CDR3 is made up of 12 amino acids. The CDR3 protein is CASSLFLSEAFF. CDR3 coding DNA: TGTGCCAGCAGCTTATTCCTTTCAGAAGCTTTCTTT.